This TCR beta chain derives from a study of early T cells in non-severe SARS-CoV-2 infection. Study information: Investigators sequenced bulk RNA drawn from unsorted whole blood, and chains remained unpaired.

This CDR3 comprises 14 residues. Trimming took 4 bases from V and 1 from J, leaving 10 bases between them. CDR1 LNHDA and CDR2 SQIVND come from the germline V gene (reference sequence). TCRdb re-derived calls from the 5' RACE reads in MiXCR, one entry per CDR3 protein. The data show roughly 93,000 distinct CDR3 sequences, with around 15% seen just once and about 0.59% held by the top ten. The TCR comes from an adult who was a healthcare worker with PCR-confirmed SARS-CoV-2 infection or an uninfected control (not recorded which). The chain couples TRBV19 to TRBJ2-5; either TRBD1 or TRBD2 may fit D (5 bases each). Sequences were obtained from whole blood. CDR3 nucleotide sequence: TGTGCCAGTAGTAAACTAGACAGCCAAGAGACCCAGTACTTC. The encoded protein is CASSKLDSQETQYF.